A single T cell receptor beta chain is shown here with its context. Its antigen specificity is not known. No per-base quality is available; no much larger clone lies one base away. This entry belongs to a study of T cells in Graves' hyperthyroidism and ophthalmopathy (dated 2019 in TCRdb). Regarding the complete study: Peripheral blood was sampled at the time of initial diagnosis, prior to any treatment. Following sampling, methimazole starting at 30 mg daily was given to hyperthyroidism patients, and high-dose intravenous methylprednisolone was given to ophthalmopathy patients. According to the paper, TCR Vbeta CDR3 sequencing was carried out on 135 peripheral blood samples, which came from fewer than 50 ophthalmopathy, around 75 hyperthyroidism and roughly 17 progressor patients. The 75 to 100 discovery patients were randomly divided into training and test sets at a 7:3 ratio. Thyroid tissue and blood T-cell repertoires from over 5 Graves' hyperthyroidism patients were also compared in the study. A discovery cohort of roughly 100 patients, 43 with Graves' ophthalmopathy and fewer than 65 with stable Graves' hyperthyroidism, was used to find distinguishing TCR V-J signatures. Prospective prediction of ophthalmopathy was tested in an independent validation cohort consisting of 18 hyperthyroidism patients and 17 patients who later progressed to ophthalmopathy.

Results the study describes overall, beyond this receptor: Most expanded thyroid clonotypes (frequency above 0.001) were also found in blood, which suggests that blood repertoires may mirror thyroid immune responses. A model built on a 13 V-J signature distinguished ophthalmopathy from stable hyperthyroidism, reaching roughly 88% sensitivity and approximately 83% specificity in cross-validation and 80%/75% in testing. No statistical method was used to fix the sample size in advance, and group allocation was not hidden from the investigators. In validation, progression to ophthalmopathy was predicted by the model with 70.59% sensitivity and 72.22% specificity, a median of approximately 6.5 months before onset.

A distance of 3 bases separates the germline ends of V and J, which lose 9 bases and 3 bases respectively. The CDR3 holds 11 amino acids from the cysteine to the phenylalanine. Only the CDR3 DNA stays, 33 bases, in frame from base 1. From the germline V gene, CDR1 is MGHDK and CDR2 is SYGVNS. Amplification of TCR beta CDR3 regions was carried out from RNA transcripts. The TCR CDR3 was subjected to a first round of RT-PCR using the HTBI primer set and the Qiagen OneStep RT-PCR kit. A second multiplex PCR round built the libraries, followed by size selection and purification. Sequencing of the libraries was done on an Illumina HiSeq2000 using paired-end 100 bp reads. The original pipeline was this. SOAPnuke was used to process the raw data, removing reads that contained adapters or uncalled bases, had a mean Phred below 15, or lacked an exact match to the constant primer or identifier. High-quality paired reads were merged with COPE v1.2.5, and unique nucleotide sequences were defined as clonotypes. MiTCR v1.1 was used to align the clonotypes against IMGT TRBV, TRBD and TRBJ reference segments. Only V-J combinations with frequency above 0.0001, covering about 99% of repertoires, were analysed. A TCS score was defined as the ratio between F50 (clonal expansion) and ExV (chaos), using BLOSUM62-based TCRdist between CDR3 peptides within each V-J. Welch's t-statistics and random forest reduced 450 to 600 V-J features to roughly 13, which were used in a naive Bayes classifier (R e1071). Thyroid-blood repertoire similarity was quantified with the Morisita-Horn index. TCRdb handled the public reads itself, with Q25 trimming in fastp and clone calling in MiXCR, and kept productive beta chains. One record per CDR3 amino acid sequence lists the most common genes and DNA. The authors' filters were not applied to this entry. Across this sample there are 700,000 to 850,000 distinct CDR3 sequences, with over 35% seen only once. About a third of the sample rests with the top ten.

A patient counted as having stable Graves' hyperthyroidism if no progression to ophthalmopathy occurred over 18 months of follow-up. The hyperthyroidism patients were between 18 and 65 years old and newly diagnosed, with a disease duration of less than 2 months. Any patient with an uncontrolled infection, another autoimmune disease, pregnancy or lactation was excluded. Diagnoses were established on the basis of clinical symptoms, serum thyroxine and TRAb, thyroid ultrasound, and orbital computed tomography. Ficoll-Paque density gradient centrifugation was used to isolate PBMCs from around 9.1 ml of fresh peripheral blood. Total RNA was extracted using Trizol reagent, and RNA quality was assessed on an Agilent 2100 Bioanalyzer.

The rearrangement joined TRBV25-1 to TRBJ1-6, with the identity of the D gene unclear. Material: blood. This receptor was taken from a woman aged 40 to 49 with Graves' hyperthyroidism. For the CDR3, the sequence is CARGYNSPLHF. The DNA is as follows: TGTGCCAGGGGCTATAATTCACCCCTCCACTTT.